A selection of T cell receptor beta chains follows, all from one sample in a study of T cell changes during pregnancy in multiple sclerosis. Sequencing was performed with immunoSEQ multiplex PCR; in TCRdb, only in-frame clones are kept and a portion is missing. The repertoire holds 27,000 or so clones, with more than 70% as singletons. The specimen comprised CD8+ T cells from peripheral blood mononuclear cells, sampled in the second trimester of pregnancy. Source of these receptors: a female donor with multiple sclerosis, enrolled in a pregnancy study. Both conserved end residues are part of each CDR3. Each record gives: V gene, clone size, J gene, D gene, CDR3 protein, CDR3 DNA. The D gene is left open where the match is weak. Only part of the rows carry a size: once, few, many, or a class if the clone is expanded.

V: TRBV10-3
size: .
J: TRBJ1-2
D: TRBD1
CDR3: CAIGQGRDGYTF
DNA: TGTGCCATTGGACAGGGGCGGGATGGCTACACCTTC

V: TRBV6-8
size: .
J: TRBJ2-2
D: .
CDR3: CASTHPVNTGELFF
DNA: TGTGCCAGCACCCACCCGGTGAACACCGGGGAGCTGTTTTTT

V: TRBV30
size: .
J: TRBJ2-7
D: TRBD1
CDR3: CAWMKDGTAYEQYF
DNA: TGTGCCTGGATGAAAGACGGGACAGCTTACGAGCAGTACTTC

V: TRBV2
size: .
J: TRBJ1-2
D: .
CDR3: CASIYTGKVSYTF
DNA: TGTGCCAGCATCTACACAGGGAAAGTAAGCTACACCTTC

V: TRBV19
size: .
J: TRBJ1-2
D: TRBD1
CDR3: CASSSGTGLGYTF
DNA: TGTGCCAGTAGTTCCGGGACAGGGCTTGGCTACACCTTC

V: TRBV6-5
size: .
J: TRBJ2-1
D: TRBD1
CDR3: CASSRDSLGYNEQFF
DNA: TGTGCCAGCAGTCGGGACAGCCTCGGATACAATGAGCAGTTCTTC

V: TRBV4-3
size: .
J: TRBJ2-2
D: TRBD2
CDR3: CASSQYGGGFTGELFF
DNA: TGCGCCAGCAGCCAGTACGGGGGGGGATTTACCGGGGAGCTGTTTTTT

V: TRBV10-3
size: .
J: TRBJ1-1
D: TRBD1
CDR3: CAISAWTGGFTEAFF
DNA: TGTGCCATCAGTGCCTGGACAGGGGGCTTTACTGAAGCTTTCTTT

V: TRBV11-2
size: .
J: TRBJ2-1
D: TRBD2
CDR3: CASSLAGGNNEQFF
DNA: TGTGCCAGCAGCTTAGCGGGGGGGAACAATGAGCAGTTCTTC

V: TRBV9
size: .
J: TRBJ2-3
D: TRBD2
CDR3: CASSPRVAGGPEADTQYF
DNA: TGTGCCAGCAGCCCGCGGGTAGCGGGGGGGCCAGAGGCAGATACGCAGTATTTT

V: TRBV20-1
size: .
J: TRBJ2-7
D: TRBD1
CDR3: CSALQGYEQYF
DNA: TGCAGTGCTTTACAGGGGTACGAGCAGTACTTC

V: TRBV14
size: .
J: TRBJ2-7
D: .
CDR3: CASSHVTGPYEQYF
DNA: TGTGCCAGCAGCCATGTGACAGGCCCTTACGAGCAGTACTTC

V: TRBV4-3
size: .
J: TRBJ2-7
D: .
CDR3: CASSQALLGAIYEQYF
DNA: TGCGCCAGCAGCCAAGCCCTTTTGGGGGCGATATACGAGCAGTACTTC

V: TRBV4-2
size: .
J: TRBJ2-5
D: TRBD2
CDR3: CASSQDGSGGQETQYF
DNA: TGTGCCAGCAGCCAAGATGGTAGCGGGGGACAAGAGACCCAGTACTTC

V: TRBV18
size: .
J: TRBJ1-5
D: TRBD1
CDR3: CASFSAGGHQPQHF
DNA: TGTGCCAGCTTTTCAGCAGGGGGCCATCAGCCCCAGCATTTT

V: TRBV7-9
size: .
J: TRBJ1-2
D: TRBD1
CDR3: CASSLDVGQGDYGYTF
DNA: TGTGCCAGCAGCTTAGATGTTGGACAGGGGGACTATGGCTACACCTTC

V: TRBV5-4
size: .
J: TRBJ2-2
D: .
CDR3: CASRLVSGELFF
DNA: TGTGCCAGCAGATTAGTCTCCGGGGAGCTGTTTTTT

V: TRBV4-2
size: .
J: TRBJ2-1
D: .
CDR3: CASSASSDNEQFF
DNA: TGTGCCAGCAGCGCGTCTAGCGACAATGAGCAGTTCTTC

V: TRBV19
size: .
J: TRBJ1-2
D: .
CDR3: CASSYRELNYGYTF
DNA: TGTGCCAGTAGTTACAGGGAACTTAACTATGGCTACACCTTC

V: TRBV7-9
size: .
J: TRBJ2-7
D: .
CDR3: CASSQPTGQSYEQYF
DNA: TGTGCCAGCAGCCAGCCGACAGGTCAATCCTACGAGCAGTACTTC

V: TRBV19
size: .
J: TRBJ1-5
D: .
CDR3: CASSPDSYSNQPQHF
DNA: TGTGCCAGTAGTCCAGACAGTTATAGCAATCAGCCCCAGCATTTT

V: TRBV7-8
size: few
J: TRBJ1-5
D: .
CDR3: CASSLGLQPQHF
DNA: TGTGCCAGCAGCTTAGGACTGCAGCCCCAGCATTTT

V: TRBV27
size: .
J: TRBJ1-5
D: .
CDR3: CASSFAGNQPQHF
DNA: TGTGCCAGCAGTTTTGCAGGGAATCAGCCCCAGCATTTT

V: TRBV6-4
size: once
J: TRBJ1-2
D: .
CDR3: CASSDKGEGGYTF
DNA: TGTGCCAGCAGTGACAAGGGGGAAGGAGGCTACACCTTC